These 32 T cell receptor beta chains came from one sample sequenced in a study of blood T cell repertoires in COVID-19. The protocol was immunoSEQ multiplex PCR, while the TCRdb copy is restricted to in-frame clones and leaves out a portion. The sample yields about 170,000 clones, approximately 81% seen once. Source material: peripheral blood. These receptors all come from a woman older than 75 with active or convalescent COVID-19.

The chain recombines TRBV5-1 with TRBJ1-6, with TRBD1 identical over 9 bases. V was pared by 0 bases and J by 7 bases, with 8 bases of the junction left unmatched. The germline V gene encodes CDR1 SGHRS and CDR2 YFSETQ. CDR3 length: 17 amino acids. The CDR3 nucleotides are TGCGCCAGCAGCTTGGTGCTGGACAGGGGACTCAATTCACCCCTCCACTTT. Residues: CASSLVLDRGLNSPLHF.

In this sample, this clone turned up a few times. The J gene is TRBJ1-3, the V gene TRBV10-1, with TRBD1 as a possible D gene (5 bases). The CDR3 extends over 15 amino acids. The V gene's germline CDR1 is WNHNN and CDR2 SYGVQD (reference sequence). Trimming shortened V by 6 bases and J by 4 bases, and 16 bases separated the two germline ends. CDR3 sequence reads: CASSPGQGRGNTIYF. CDR3 nucleotides: TGCGCCAGCAGCCCCGGGCAGGGAAGAGGAAACACCATATATTTT.

The V call is TRBV28, the J call TRBJ1-2; 8 bases are shared with TRBD1. Germline V CDR1 and CDR2: MDHEN, SYDVKM. The V segment lost 6 bases and the J segment 8 bases; nucleotides outside the gene matches: 14. The CDR3 is 15 amino acids. The CDR3: CASRPRGQGLSGYTF. CDR3 sequence (DNA): TGTGCCAGCAGACCGCGTGGACAGGGCTTAAGCGGCTACACCTTC.

V usage is TRBV19 and J usage is TRBJ1-5; D may be TRBD1 (5 bases). Trimming pared 3 bases from V and 2 bases from J, leaving 8 bases between. The CDR3 consists of 14 residues. Per the germline V gene, CDR1 is LNHDA and CDR2 is SQIVND (reference sequence). The CDR3 spells CASSIPRGNQPQHF. CDR3 in DNA: TGTGCCAGTAGTATTCCCAGGGGCAATCAGCCCCAGCATTTT. Complete variable domain (other parts from reference TRBV19 and TRBJ1-5): DGGITQSPKYLFRKEGQNVTLSCEQNLNHDAMYWYRQDPGQGLRLIYYSQIVNDFQKGDIAEGYSVSREKKESFPLTVTSAQKNPTAFYLCASSIPRGNQPQHFGDGTRLSIL.

The chain couples TRBV5-1 to TRBJ1-2; 7 nucleotides align to TRBD1. The CDR3 runs to 16 residues. After removal of 0 bases from V and 4 bases from J, the junction contained 9 bases not matched to a gene. CDR1 and CDR2 (germline): SGHRS, YFSETQ. Here the CDR3 DNA reads TGCGCCAGCAGCTTGGTAGGGCAGGGGGTAGGCTATGGCTACACCTTC. This encodes CASSLVGQGVGYGYTF.

The chain recombines TRBV7-2 with TRBJ1-1; TRBD1 matches at 7 bases. Germline lookup yields CDR1 SGHTA and CDR2 FQGNSA. The CDR3 consists of 11 residues. After removal of 4 bases from V and 11 bases from J, the junction contained 4 bases not matched to a gene. CDR3 amino acids: CASSSTGFAFF. The CDR3 nucleotides are TGTGCCAGCAGCTCGACAGGGTTTGCTTTCTTT.

The V gene is TRBV6-5, the J gene TRBJ1-1, with 10 bases lining up with TRBD1. CDR1 is MNHEY, CDR2 SVGAGI, per germline. The V segment lost 5 bases and the J segment 5 bases; nucleotides outside the gene matches: 8. The CDR3 covers 15 residues. The DNA for the CDR3 is TGTGCCAGCAGTAAGGGGACAGGGGATAGAACTGAAGCTTTCTTT. Its protein is CASSKGTGDRTEAFF.

V usage is TRBV28 and J usage is TRBJ1-5, with unresolved D. Germline CDR1 MDHEN, CDR2 SYDVKM. The CDR3 covers 12 residues. V lost 6 bases and J 6 bases, leaving 9 bases between the germline ends. The chain's CDR3 is CASSSGIQPQHF. The DNA of the CDR3 is TGTGCCAGCAGCTCAGGTATTCAGCCCCAGCATTTT.

The chain combines TRBV4-1 with TRBJ2-5; 13 bases agree with TRBD2. Germline V gene lookup returns CDR1 MGHRA and CDR2 YSYEKL. This CDR3 region has 17 residues. Unmatched junction bases numbered 6, after V lost 0 bases and J lost 5 bases. CDR3 bases: TGCGCCAGCAGCCAAGATGGGACTAGCGGGAAAAGGGAGACCCAGTACTTC. Translated, it gives CASSQDGTSGKRETQYF.

The chain employs TRBV6-5 and TRBJ1-4; no definite D call. The germline CDR1 and CDR2 sequences are MNHEY and SVGAGI. The CDR3 sequence is 12 residues long. The V gene lost 6 bases and the J gene lost 5 bases, with 7 bases spanning the gap. The CDR3 here is CASRAVNEKLFF. The CDR3 coding sequence is TGTGCCAGCAGGGCAGTCAATGAAAAACTGTTTTTT.

This chain joins TRBV5-1 and TRBJ1-1; TRBD1 is a possible D gene (6 bases). The CDR3 consists of 14 residues. Trimming stripped 1 base from V and 1 base from J, with 8 bases between. CDR1 SGHRS and CDR2 YFSETQ come from the germline V gene. The CDR3: CASSLQGQNTEAFF. CDR3 coding DNA: TGCGCCAGCAGCTTGCAGGGGCAGAACACTGAAGCTTTCTTT. Based on the CDR3 plus reference TRBV5-1 and TRBJ1-1, the full variable domain is KAGVTQTPRYLIKTRGQQVTLSCSPISGHRSVSWYQQTPGQGLQFLFEYFSETQRNKGNFPGRFSGRQFSNSRSEMNVSTLELGDSALYLCASSLQGQNTEAFFGQGTRLTVV.

CDR3 amino acids: CASSLWLGDNEQFF. In DNA form, the CDR3 reads TGTGCCAGCAGCTTATGGCTCGGGGACAATGAGCAGTTCTTC. This chain uses TRBV7-8 with TRBJ2-1; D possibly corresponds to TRBD2 (5 bases). Trimming shortened V by 2 bases and J by 5 bases, and 10 bases separated the two germline ends. CDR3 length: 14 amino acids. Germline V gene lookup returns CDR1 SGHVS and CDR2 FQNEAQ.

The chain joins TRBV10-1 to TRBJ1-5, with D tentatively TRBD1 (5 bases). V was clipped by 3 bases and J by 6 bases, with 6 bases between them. Germline assignment: CDR1 WNHNN and CDR2 SYGVQD (reference sequence). This CDR3 spans 12 amino acids. The CDR3 DNA follows: TGCGCCAGCAGTGACGGGGGTCAGCCCCAGCATTTT. This codes for CASSDGGQPQHF.

The chain is built from TRBV19 and TRBJ2-5; 9 bases align to TRBD1. This CDR3 is 16 amino acids long. The germline gives CDR1 LNHDA, CDR2 SQIVND (reference sequence). The V and J ends lost 5 bases and 4 bases, in that order; junction bases with no gene match: 11. For the CDR3, the DNA is TGTGCCAGTAGTCGAACTGCCGGGACAGGGCCAGAGACCCAGTACTTC. Translating it yields CASSRTAGTGPETQYF.

The chain links TRBV5-4 to TRBJ1-2; D is perhaps TRBD1 (5 bases). CDR1 and CDR2 from the germline V gene are SGHNT and YYREEE (reference sequence). The CDR3 has 12 residues. With 4 bases removed from V and 8 bases from J, the gap between germline ends came to 12 bases. The CDR3 loop reads CASSPGTWGYTF. CDR3 nucleotides: TGTGCCAGCAGCCCCGGGACTTGGGGCTACACCTTC.

The rearrangement uses TRBV11-2 and TRBJ2-7, with TRBD1 identical over 7 bases. Germline trimming cut 6 bases from V and 1 base from J; bases unmatched to any gene: 6. In germline, CDR1 is SGHAT, CDR2 FQNNGV. This CDR3 is built from 14 residues. The CDR3 spells CASRSQGVSYEQYF. CDR3 sequence (DNA): TGTGCCAGCAGGAGCCAGGGGGTTTCCTACGAGCAGTACTTC.

The rearrangement uses TRBV27 and TRBJ2-2, with D possibly matching TRBD2 (5 bases). This CDR3 is built from 15 residues. Trimming pared 1 base from V and 5 bases from J, leaving 11 bases between. The germline CDR1 and CDR2 sequences are MNHEY and SMNVEV (reference sequence). The CDR3 DNA sequence: TGTGCCAGCAGTTTATATCCTAGCAGGACCGGGGAGCTGTTTTTT. This encodes CASSLYPSRTGELFF.

This clone was detected only once. The chain uses TRBV5-1 and TRBJ2-7, with D tentatively TRBD2 (5 bases). Trimming took 5 bases from V and 9 from J, leaving 24 bases between them. The V gene's germline CDR1 is SGHRS and CDR2 YFSETQ. The CDR3 sequence is 15 residues long. CDR3 amino acids: CASSRGSGPHPLQYF. CDR3 nucleotide sequence: TGCGCCAGCAGTCGGGGAAGCGGACCCCACCCTCTGCAGTACTTC.

This chain's CDR3 is CASSLGRARRGYEQYF. The CDR3 DNA reads as TGTGCCAGCAGCTTAGGCCGCGCTAGGCGGGGCTACGAGCAGTACTTC. The chain is built from TRBV13 and TRBJ2-7, with a tentative D call TRBD2 (6 bases). V was cut by 0 bases and J by 3 bases, with 15 bases left in between. The CDR3 loop spans 16 amino acids. CDR1 and CDR2 (germline): PRHDT, FYEKMQ (reference sequence).

This chain connects TRBV28 to TRBJ2-3, with 10 bases that match TRBD2. The germline V gene has CDR1 MDHEN and CDR2 SYDVKM. This CDR3 contains 15 residues. V lost 6 bases to trimming and J lost 5 bases; unmatched junction nucleotides: 8. CDR3 DNA sequence: TGTGCCAGCAGAACCATAGCGGGAGGACTAGATACGCAGTATTTT. Protein: CASRTIAGGLDTQYF.

The chain links TRBV28 to TRBJ2-4, with a weak D call TRBD1 (6 bases). Germline V gene lookup returns CDR1 MDHEN and CDR2 SYDVKM. The V end was cut by 8 bases, the J end by 0 bases, with 14 bases between. This CDR3 is 15 amino acids long. The CDR3, as DNA: TGTGCCAGCGGCAGTTGGGGGCTAGCCAAAAACATTCAGTACTTC. It codes for CASGSWGLAKNIQYF.

For the CDR3, the DNA is TGTGCCAGCTCACTAGGCGGCTCCTATAATTCACCCCTCCACTTT. It yields the protein CASSLGGSYNSPLHF. V is TRBV18 and J is TRBJ1-6; no definite D call. Trimming left V 4 bases short and J 0 bases short, with 7 bases between. The CDR3 covers 15 residues. CDR1 and CDR2 (germline): KGHSH, LQKENI. The whole variable domain, filled in from reference TRBV18 and TRBJ1-6, reads NAGVMQNPRHLVRRRGQEARLRCSPMKGHSHVYWYRQLPEEGLKFMVYLQKENIIDESGMPKERFSAEFPKEGPSILRIQQVVRGDSAAYFCASSLGGSYNSPLHFGNGTRLTVT.

V gene TRBV5-1 combines with J gene TRBJ1-1, with 9 positions matching TRBD1. The trim removed 5 bases at V and 1 base at J, leaving 6 bases unmatched. CDR1 and CDR2 (germline): SGHRS, YFSETQ. CDR3 length: 15 amino acids. CDR3 loop: CASRPTGQGNTEAFF. The CDR3 DNA is TGCGCCAGCAGGCCCACGGGACAGGGGAACACTGAAGCTTTCTTT.

This chain links TRBV6-5 with TRBJ1-3, with D perhaps TRBD1 (5 bases). Germline CDR1 MNHEY, CDR2 SVGAGI. The CDR3 has 15 residues. V gave up 7 bases and J gave up 0 bases, with 13 bases separating them. Written as DNA, the CDR3 is TGTGCCAGCACCCGGGACTCCTACTCTGGAAACACCATATATTTT. Its protein product is CASTRDSYSGNTIYF.

This chain joins TRBV18 and TRBJ2-7; tentative D call: TRBD2 (6 bases). Germline CDR1 KGHSH, CDR2 LQKENI. The CDR3 is 15 residues long. Trimming took off 1 base at V and 7 bases at J, with 17 bases between the two ends. Here the CDR3 reads CASSPQETSMGEQYF. The CDR3 nucleotides read TGTGCCAGCTCACCACAAGAGACTAGTATGGGAGAGCAGTACTTC.

The chain links TRBV6-4 to TRBJ1-6; D is ambiguous. CDR3 length: 11 amino acids. CDR1 is MRHNA and CDR2 is SNTAGT in the germline V gene. Trimming pared 6 bases from V and 10 bases from J, leaving 7 bases between. The CDR3 DNA is TGTGCCAGCAGAGAGGAGTCACCCCTCCACTTT. This sequence encodes CASREESPLHF.

The chain joins TRBV18 to TRBJ1-4, with 11 bases that match TRBD1. The CDR3 is made up of 15 amino acids. The ends lost 6 bases at V and 6 bases at J; junction bases unmatched: 6. In germline, CDR1 is KGHSH, CDR2 LQKENI. CDR3 in DNA: TGTGCCAGCTCCTCAGGACAGGGGGCGGATGAAAAACTGTTTTTT. Its translation is CASSSGQGADEKLFF.

The chain couples TRBV5-4 to TRBJ2-1, with TRBD2 matching 7 bases. The junction had 4 bases not matched to a gene; V was cut back by 0 bases and J by 1 base. CDR1 and CDR2 (germline): SGHNT, YYREEE (reference sequence). The CDR3 is made up of 16 amino acids. The CDR3 reads CASSLGAGSSYNEQFF. The CDR3 nucleotides are TGTGCCAGCAGCTTGGGAGCGGGATCGTCCTACAATGAGCAGTTCTTC.

The chain joins TRBV6-5 to TRBJ1-2; 7 bases map to TRBD1. The CDR3 length is 14 residues. The germline V gene encodes CDR1 MNHEY and CDR2 SVGAGI. Trimming at V came to 6 bases and at J to 4 bases, leaving 8 bases not matched to a gene. The CDR3 DNA follows: TGTGCCAGCAGGTACGGGGACAGACTCTATGGCTACACCTTC. Encoded protein: CASRYGDRLYGYTF.

V usage is TRBV6-6 and J usage is TRBJ2-1, with 15 bases identical to TRBD2. From germline, CDR1 is MNHNY and CDR2 SVGAGI (reference sequence). Losses at the gene ends were 5 bases for V and 4 bases for J; bases not matched to a gene: 9. There are 18 residues in the CDR3. CDR3 DNA sequence: TGTGCCAGCAGTCCTCAGGGACTAGCGGGAGGCCCTTACAATGAGCAGTTCTTC. Translation gives CASSPQGLAGGPYNEQFF.

This rearrangement joins TRBV2 to TRBJ1-1; a weak D match, TRBD1 (5 bases). This CDR3 has 14 amino acids. V was trimmed by 7 bases and J by 7 bases, leaving 19 bases between them. Germline-derived CDR1 and CDR2 are SNHLY and FYNNEI. The CDR3 DNA sequence: TGTGCCAGCAACCCCTTCTGGGCCCAGGGTGAAGCTTTCTTT. Amino acid sequence: CASNPFWAQGEAFF. The full variable domain, in which reference TRBV2 and TRBJ1-1 provide the parts outside the CDR3, is EPEVTQTPSHQVTQMGQEVILRCVPISNHLYFYWYRQILGQKVEFLVSFYNNEISEKSEIFDDQFSVERPDGSNFTLKIRSTKLEDSAMYFCASNPFWAQGEAFFGQGTRLTVV.

V gene TRBV5-5 combines with J gene TRBJ1-1, with 8 bases fitting TRBD1. This CDR3 is 14 amino acids long. Germline trimming cut 1 base from V and 4 bases from J; bases unmatched to any gene: 3. Germline CDR1 and CDR2: SGHKS and YYEKEE (reference sequence). CDR3 nucleotides: TGTGCCAGCAGCTTGACAGGGGGGAGCACTGAAGCTTTCTTT. This gives the protein CASSLTGGSTEAFF.